Listed below are T cell receptor beta chains from one sample, sequenced in a study of shared clonotypes between healthy human individuals. Generated by immunoSEQ multiplex PCR, the TCRdb table keeps only in-frame clones and is missing some. The data show about 2.4 million clones, about 92% seen once. The sequenced sample was naive CD4+ T cells sorted from blood. The source of these receptors is a man aged 18 to 30 in good health. The CDR3 runs from the conserved cysteine through the conserved F or W. Fields, in order: clone size, J gene, V gene, D gene, CDR3 DNA, CDR3 protein. A D gene is named only where the DNA matches it firmly. Not all rows give a size; the values are once, few, many and, for expanded clones, a class.

>.|TRBJ2-2|TRBV19|TRBD1
TGTGCCAGTAGTACACCCGGGACAGGGGGCACCGGGGAGCTGTTTTTT
CASSTPGTGGTGELFF
>.|TRBJ2-7|TRBV7-8|TRBD1
TGTGCCAGCAGCTCCCCGGGACAGGGCTACGAGCAGTACTTC
CASSSPGQGYEQYF
>.|TRBJ2-7|TRBV5-1|TRBD2
TGCGCCAGCTCCGGGACTAGCGGGGGGGAGCAGTACTTC
CASSGTSGGEQYF
>.|TRBJ2-7|TRBV6-6|TRBD2
TGTGCCAGCAGTTACGCGGGGGGAGCAACTACCTACGAGCAGTACTTC
CASSYAGGATTYEQYF
>.|TRBJ2-1|TRBV30|TRBD2
TGTGCCTGGAGTGTACTAAGGACTAGCGGGCGCCACAATGAGCAGTTCTTC
CAWSVLRTSGRHNEQFF
>once|TRBJ2-1|TRBV7-2|TRBD2
TGTGCCAGCAGCTCACTAGCGGGAGAAAGAGGTGAGCAGTTCTTC
CASSSLAGERGEQFF
>.|TRBJ2-1|TRBV11-3|TRBD2
TGTGCCAGCAGCCATGCGGGAGTCTCCTACAATGAGCAGTTCTTC
CASSHAGVSYNEQFF
>.|TRBJ2-1|TRBV19|.
TGTGCCAGTAGTATTGACGGGAGCTCCTACAATGAGCAGTTCTTC
CASSIDGSSYNEQFF
>.|TRBJ1-6|TRBV30|.
TGTGCCTGGAGTGTATCGGGAGATTCACCCCTCCACTTT
CAWSVSGDSPLHF
>.|TRBJ1-5|TRBV19|.
TGTGCCAGTAGTATATTAGGAAATCAGCCCCAGCATTTT
CASSILGNQPQHF
>.|TRBJ2-1|TRBV4-1|.
TGCGCCAGCAGCCTGGGCCGGGATTTAGGGCGGGGTGAGCAGTTCTTC
CASSLGRDLGRGEQFF
>.|TRBJ2-3|TRBV5-1|TRBD2
TGCGCCAGCAGCTGGTGGACTAGCGGGAGTGCAACAGATACGCAGTATTTT
CASSWWTSGSATDTQYF
>few|TRBJ1-2|TRBV29-1|.
TGCAGCGCCCGGGGAGGGTACTTTGGCTACACCTTC
CSARGGYFGYTF
>.|TRBJ2-7|TRBV6-6|.
TGTGCCAGCAGGCGGGTGGGCCTAGATTCCTACGAGCAGTACTTC
CASRRVGLDSYEQYF
>.|TRBJ2-5|TRBV5-1|.
TGCGCCAGCAGCTTGGATGGTAGTAAAGAGACCCAGTACTTC
CASSLDGSKETQYF
>.|TRBJ2-7|TRBV25-1|.
TGTGCCAGTATAGGACTACTAACCTACGAGCAGTACTTC
CASIGLLTYEQYF
>.|TRBJ2-2|TRBV1|.
TGCACCAGCAGCCAAAGAGAATCCGGGGCGGGGGCCGGGGAGCTGTTTTTT
CTSSQRESGAGAGELFF
>.|TRBJ2-2|TRBV2|.
TGTGCCAGCAAGGCCATAAACACCGGGGAGCTGTTTTTT
CASKAINTGELFF
>once|TRBJ1-3|TRBV7-9|TRBD1
TGTGCCAGCAGCATCCGAGGGACAGGGGCCTCTGGAAACACCATATATTTT
CASSIRGTGASGNTIYF
>.|TRBJ2-5|TRBV25-1|.
TGTGCCAGCAGTACACAGAACCAAGAGACCCAGTACTTC
CASSTQNQETQYF
>once|TRBJ2-5|TRBV2|.
TGTGCCAGCGCTCTAGGAGCGACCCAGTACTTC
CASALGATQYF
>.|TRBJ2-2|TRBV7-3|.
TGTGCCAGCAGCAGCCCGAACACCGGGGAGCTGTTTTTT
CASSSPNTGELFF
>.|TRBJ2-3|TRBV6-6|.
TGTGCCAGCAGTTACCGGGTGGGAGTCTCAGATACGCAGTATTTT
CASSYRVGVSDTQYF
>.|TRBJ2-6|TRBV18|.
TGTGCCAGCTCACTTCAGACAGTCAACTCTGGGGCCAACGTCCTGACTTTC
CASSLQTVNSGANVLTF
>once|TRBJ2-5|TRBV7-9|TRBD1
TGTGCCAGCAGCTCGGGACAGGGGGCGCTCCAAGAGACCCAGTACTTC
CASSSGQGALQETQYF
>.|TRBJ2-1|TRBV10-3|TRBD1
TGTGCCATCAGTGAGTTGTACAGGGGGACCTACAATGAGCAGTTCTTC
CAISELYRGTYNEQFF
>once|TRBJ1-3|TRBV13|TRBD1
TGTGCCAGCAGCGTCCGACAGGGGTCGACTGGAAACACCATATATTTT
CASSVRQGSTGNTIYF
>.|TRBJ2-7|TRBV9|.
TGTGCCAGCAGCGTAGGGGGGGATTCAGGTGCGCCCTACGAGCAGTACTTC
CASSVGGDSGAPYEQYF
>.|TRBJ2-7|TRBV19|.
TGTGCCCGTCTTGGAGGGGTCTCCTACGAGCAGTACTTC
CARLGGVSYEQYF
>once|TRBJ2-1|TRBV27|.
TGTGCCAGCAGTGGAGTCCCTGGCCACGGTGAGCAGTTCTTC
CASSGVPGHGEQFF
>.|TRBJ2-5|TRBV6-1|.
TGTGCCAGCAGTGAAGCGCGGGGGAGGGGGGAGACCCAGTACTTC
CASSEARGRGETQYF
>once|TRBJ2-2|TRBV4-1|.
TGCGCCAGCAGCCAAGAAACTGGACAGTACACCGGGGAGCTGTTTTTT
CASSQETGQYTGELFF
>once|TRBJ2-7|TRBV19|.
TGTGCCAGTAGTGATAGATCTGACTACGAGCAGTACTTC
CASSDRSDYEQYF
>.|TRBJ2-3|TRBV6-5|.
TGTGCCAGCAGTAACGGTGCAGATACGCAGTATTTT
CASSNGADTQYF
>.|TRBJ2-1|TRBV9|.
TGTGCCAGCAGTCTATTGACAAGTCAATATGATGAGCAGTTCTTC
CASSLLTSQYDEQFF
>.|TRBJ2-7|TRBV7-2|TRBD2
TGTGCCAGCAGCTTTAGCGGGGGGGGACCCTACGAGCAGTACTTC
CASSFSGGGPYEQYF
>.|TRBJ1-5|TRBV11-2|.
TGTGCCAGCAGCGCCGGACAATCCCAGCCCCAGCATTTT
CASSAGQSQPQHF
>.|TRBJ1-1|TRBV18|.
TGTGCCAGCTCACCAGTGCTAAACACTGAAGCTTTCTTT
CASSPVLNTEAFF
>.|TRBJ2-1|TRBV5-4|.
TGTGCCAGCAGCTTGGGGGGGCCCAGAAGCTCCTACAATGAGCAGTTCTTC
CASSLGGPRSSYNEQFF
>.|TRBJ1-3|TRBV7-9|.
TGTGCCAGCAGCTTACGGGGATCTGGAAACACCATATATTTT
CASSLRGSGNTIYF
>few|TRBJ2-7|TRBV5-1|.
TGCGCCAGCAGCTTGGTTCCCTCTCAGGGGTCCTACGAGCAGTACTTC
CASSLVPSQGSYEQYF
>.|TRBJ1-2|TRBV2|.
TGTGCCAGCAGGTTTAGGGTATTTGATGGCTACACCTTC
CASRFRVFDGYTF
>.|TRBJ1-1|TRBV11-2|.
TGTGCCAGCAGCCCTTACACAGGACCGAACACTGAAGCTTTCTTT
CASSPYTGPNTEAFF
>.|TRBJ2-5|TRBV7-2|.
TGTGCCAGCAGCTCAACAGGGATACAAGAGACCCAGTACTTC
CASSSTGIQETQYF
>once|TRBJ1-4|TRBV16|TRBD1
TGTGCCAGCAGCGTCGGGACAGGCAGTAATGAAAAACTGTTTTTT
CASSVGTGSNEKLFF
>.|TRBJ2-6|TRBV19|.
TGTGCCAGTAGTATAGATCTGAGTGGGGCCAACGTCCTGACTTTC
CASSIDLSGANVLTF
>.|TRBJ1-5|TRBV5-1|.
TGCGCCAGCAGCCTGATAACAGGGATGGATCAGCCCCAGCATTTT
CASSLITGMDQPQHF
>.|TRBJ2-3|TRBV18|.
TGTGCCAGCTCACCAAATACAGATACGCAGTATTTT
CASSPNTDTQYF
>.|TRBJ2-7|TRBV30|.
TGTGCCTGGAGTGTGGCGAGGGTAGCGCTCGGGATCGAGCAGTACTTC
CAWSVARVALGIEQYF
>.|TRBJ1-4|TRBV28|.
TGTGCCAGCAGTTTAGGGGGGCGGGAGGAAAAACTGTTTTTT
CASSLGGREEKLFF
>.|TRBJ2-1|TRBV5-1|TRBD1
TGCGCCAGCAGGCAGGGGGAATCCTACAATGAGCAGTTCTTC
CASRQGESYNEQFF